The source of this TCR beta chain is a study of T cell changes during pregnancy in multiple sclerosis (dated by TCRdb to the late 2010s). Study-wide context: The study looked at changes in the T cell repertoire across pregnancy in women with multiple sclerosis.

The receptor library was made with the immunoSEQ multiplex PCR assay. TCRdb's version of the immuneACCESS table is confined to in-frame rearrangements and falls short of the full clone set. An unresolved V gene accounts for under half of the shortfall where checked; the remainder is of unknown origin. Recorded for this sample are tens of thousands of clones; roughly 91% of them occurred a single time. The top ten clones comprise about 2.2% of the sample. From its cysteine to its phenylalanine, the CDR3 spans 15 amino acids. The DNA shown is the 45-base CDR3, in frame from base 1. CDR1 GTSNPN and CDR2 SVGIG were looked up in the germline V gene (reference sequence). V is cut back by 4 bases and J by 1 base, with 5 bases in the junction unmatched. A note on this clone: Its binding antigen is unknown. One base away there is no much larger clone; base qualities are not given.

The sequences come from peripheral blood, collected in the third trimester of pregnancy. The TCR was taken from a female donor in good health, enrolled as a control in a pregnancy study. The chain is encoded by TRBV30 joined to TRBJ2-2, and TRBD2 aligns with 8 junction nucleotides. The CDR3 loop reads CAWKWAGGNTGELFF. Read as DNA, the sequence is TGTGCCTGGAAATGGGCGGGGGGGAACACCGGGGAGCTGTTTTTT.